These 25 T cell receptor beta chains were sequenced from one sample in a study of shared clonotypes between healthy human individuals. Clones were sequenced by immunoSEQ multiplex PCR, and TCRdb holds only the in-frame ones, with some missing. The table includes about 600,000 clones, less than 98% detected once. Source material: naive CD4+ T cells sorted from blood. The subset: CD45RA+ positively selected. The receptors stem from a woman aged 30 to 39 in good health.

The chain employs TRBV2 and TRBJ2-7; D tentatively reads TRBD1 or TRBD2 (5 bases each). Trimming left V 5 bases short and J 3 bases short, with 20 bases between. In germline, CDR1 is SNHLY, CDR2 FYNNEI. CDR3 size: 16 residues. In DNA, the CDR3 is TGTGCCAGCAGTTCGCAGAGTGGGGGACGGCACTACGAGCAGTACTTC. Its protein is CASSSQSGGRHYEQYF.

The rearrangement joins TRBV7-9 to TRBJ1-2; 10 positions agree with TRBD1. The germline CDR1 and CDR2 sequences are SEHNR and FQNEAQ (reference sequence). The CDR3 runs 19 residues. Germline trimming cut 2 bases from V and 4 bases from J; bases unmatched to any gene: 16. The CDR3 DNA reads TGTGCCAGCAGCTTAACAACGGGGACAGGGGTTCGACCCTCCTATGGCTACACCTTC. Encoded protein: CASSLTTGTGVRPSYGYTF.

This clone occurred once. The CDR3 loop reads CASSTSYEQYF. CDR3 bases: TGTGCCAGCAGTACGTCCTACGAGCAGTACTTC. The chain is built from TRBV28 and TRBJ2-7; D call uncertain. The CDR3 covers 11 residues. Germline V gene data show CDR1 as MDHEN and CDR2 as SYDVKM. V lost 5 bases and J 1 base, leaving 3 bases between the germline ends. Supplemented by reference TRBV28 and TRBJ2-7, the full variable domain reads DVKVTQSSRYLVKRTGEKVFLECVQDMDHENMFWYRQDPGLGLRLIYFSYDVKMKEKGDIPEGYSVSREKKERFSLILESASTNQTSMYLCASSTSYEQYFGPGTRLTVT.

This clone was counted a single time. This chain connects TRBV5-6 to TRBJ2-1; no clear D. The CDR3 sequence is 13 residues long. V lost 0 bases to trimming and J lost 8 bases, with 9 bases between them. CDR1 and CDR2 from the germline V gene are SGHDT and YYEEEE. The CDR3 is CASSLAWTHEQFF. In DNA form, the CDR3 reads TGTGCCAGCAGCTTGGCCTGGACCCATGAGCAGTTCTTC. Based on the CDR3 plus reference TRBV5-6 and TRBJ2-1, the full variable domain is DAGVTQSPTHLIKTRGQQVTLRCSPKSGHDTVSWYQQALGQGPQFIFQYYEEEERQRGNFPDRFSGHQFPNYSSELNVNALLLGDSALYLCASSLAWTHEQFFGPGTRLTVL.

This clone occurred once. The V and J genes are TRBV28 and TRBJ1-5; a weak D match, TRBD1 (5 bases). Germline V gene data show CDR1 as MDHEN and CDR2 as SYDVKM. The length of the CDR3 is 16 residues. Trimming removed 7 bases from V and 1 base from J, with 17 bases in between. CDR3 bases: TGTGCCAGCACTAAAGGGCCCAGGGAAAGCAATCAGCCCCAGCATTTT. Residues: CASTKGPRESNQPQHF.

This chain joins TRBV28 and TRBJ2-3, with a weak D call TRBD2 (7 bases). Trimming stripped 3 bases from V and 0 bases from J, with 13 bases between. Germline V lookup: CDR1 MDHEN, CDR2 SYDVKM. The CDR3 totals 16 residues. CDR3 sequence: CASSFIGGGSTDTQYF. The CDR3 nucleotides read TGTGCCAGCAGTTTTATAGGGGGAGGGAGCACAGATACGCAGTATTTT.

CDR3 coding DNA: TGTGCCAGCAGCTTAGAGGGGACAGGACGATACGAGCAGTACTTC. Translation gives CASSLEGTGRYEQYF. The chain employs TRBV7-2 and TRBJ2-5, with 8 bases that match TRBD1. Judging by the DNA end, TRBJ2-7 fits better; the J call may be wrong. Per germline, CDR1 SGHTA and CDR2 FQGNSA. The CDR3 spans 15 residues.

This chain links TRBV7-9 with TRBJ1-1; D is uncertain. The CDR3 is 12 residues long. Germline V CDR1 and CDR2: SEHNR, FQNEAQ (reference sequence). Trimming took off 4 bases at V and 7 bases at J, with 10 bases between the two ends. This CDR3 is CASSSRQVEAFF. In DNA form, the CDR3 reads TGTGCCAGCAGCTCCAGACAAGTTGAAGCTTTCTTT. The whole variable domain, filled in from reference TRBV7-9 and TRBJ1-1, reads DTGVSQNPRHKITKRGQNVTFRCDPISEHNRLYWYRQTLGQGPEFLTYFQNEAQLEKSRLLSDRFSAERPKGSFSTLEIQRTEQGDSAMYLCASSSRQVEAFFGQGTRLTVV.

This chain joins TRBV18 and TRBJ2-2, with TRBD1 identical over 9 bases. Unmatched junction bases numbered 4, after V lost 5 bases and J lost 0 bases. The CDR3 totals 16 residues. Germline V lookup: CDR1 KGHSH, CDR2 LQKENI. For the CDR3, the DNA is TGTGCCAGCTCATTACAGGGGGCGGCGAACACCGGGGAGCTGTTTTTT. This gives the protein CASSLQGAANTGELFF.

This clone was observed a single time. The chain links TRBV5-1 to TRBJ2-7; 7 bases agree with TRBD2. After removal of 0 bases from V and 12 bases from J, the junction contained 12 bases not matched to a gene. The CDR3 has 14 residues. CDR1 SGHRS and CDR2 YFSETQ come from the germline V gene. CDR3 residues: CASSLDASGKGRYF. In nucleotides, the CDR3 is TGCGCCAGCAGCTTGGACGCTAGCGGAAAAGGACGGTACTTC. Using reference TRBV5-1 and TRBJ2-7 for the parts outside the CDR3, the full variable domain is KAGVTQTPRYLIKTRGQQVTLSCSPISGHRSVSWYQQTPGQGLQFLFEYFSETQRNKGNFPGRFSGRQFSNSRSEMNVSTLELGDSALYLCASSLDASGKGRYFGPGTRLTVT.

V and J are TRBV6-5 and TRBJ2-1; 10 bases are a match to TRBD1. Germline-derived CDR1 and CDR2 are MNHEY and SVGAGI. V trimming: 6 bases; J trimming: 9 bases; junction bases outside the gene matches: 11. This CDR3 has 15 residues. CDR3 in DNA: TGTGCCAGCAGACAGGACAGGGGGATTAATACTGAGCAGTTCTTC. It specifies CASRQDRGINTEQFF.

The V gene is TRBV9, the J gene TRBJ2-7, with TRBD1 matching 7 bases. Looked up from germline, CDR1 is SGDLS and CDR2 is YYNGEE. With V trimmed by 2 bases and J by 2 bases, 7 bases remained unmatched. The CDR3 totals 15 residues. The CDR3 DNA is TGTGCCAGCAGCGTCTCCGGGACAGCGACCTACGAGCAGTACTTC. As protein: CASSVSGTATYEQYF.

This chain connects TRBV5-1 to TRBJ2-1; TRBD2 might be the D (5 bases). Germline assignment: CDR1 SGHRS and CDR2 YFSETQ. The CDR3 extends over 16 amino acids. V was shortened by 6 bases and J by 5 bases, with 21 bases between the two germline ends. The CDR3 DNA reads TGCGCCAGCATTGATTTTCTCGCGGGCGCCAACAATGAGCAGTTCTTC. It translates to CASIDFLAGANNEQFF.

The chain joins TRBV5-4 to TRBJ2-5; TRBD1 is a possible D gene (6 bases). The germline V gene has CDR1 SGHNT and CDR2 YYREEE (reference sequence). The CDR3 is 13 residues long. V was cut by 1 base and J by 4 bases, with 8 bases left in between. CDR3 in amino acids: CASSLTGSETQYF. The DNA of the CDR3 is TGTGCCAGCAGCTTGACAGGGTCAGAGACCCAGTACTTC.

The chain has TRBV12-5 and TRBJ1-5; 8 nucleotides match TRBD1. Germline assignment: CDR1 LGHNT and CDR2 FRNRAP. The junction had 21 bases not matched to a gene; V was cut back by 9 bases and J by 5 bases. This CDR3 comprises 18 residues. CDR3 nucleotide sequence: TGTGCTAGCGAGGTACTTAACTGGGACAGGTTAGGGGATCAGCCCCAGCATTTT. Amino acids: CASEVLNWDRLGDQPQHF.

This chain joins TRBV7-7 and TRBJ2-3, with D unresolved. V was shortened by 3 bases and J by 2 bases, with 12 bases between the two germline ends. CDR1 and CDR2 (germline): SSHAT, FNYEAQ (reference sequence). CDR3 length equals 15 residues. This chain's CDR3 is CASSLTGLPTDTQYF. The CDR3 DNA follows: TGTGCCAGCAGCTTGACCGGGCTTCCCACAGATACGCAGTATTTT.

J is TRBJ1-1 and V is TRBV5-1, with 8 bases fitting TRBD1. V gave up 4 bases and J gave up 4 bases; unmatched junction bases: 9. Germline loops: CDR1 SGHRS, CDR2 YFSETQ. The CDR3 contains 15 residues. CDR3 nucleotide sequence: TGCGCCAGCAGCGCACGGACAGGGTTGGGCACTGAAGCTTTCTTT. Translating gives CASSARTGLGTEAFF.

V usage is TRBV10-2 and J usage is TRBJ2-2; D not resolved. The CDR3 loop spans 12 amino acids. Looked up from germline, CDR1 is WSHSY and CDR2 is SAAADI. Deletions cut 6 bases from V and 1 base from J, with 3 bases between. CDR3 bases: TGCGCCAGCAGATGGAACACCGGGGAGCTGTTTTTT. Translation gives CASRWNTGELFF.

The J gene is TRBJ1-2, the V gene TRBV6-5; the D is unclear. Per the germline V gene, CDR1 is MNHEY and CDR2 is SVGAGI. V lost 7 bases, J lost 8 bases, and 11 bases lay in between. CDR3 length equals 11 residues. The CDR3 sequence: CASIADGGYTF. The CDR3 coding sequence is TGTGCCAGCATTGCAGACGGCGGCTACACCTTC.

The chain joins TRBV4-1 to TRBJ2-2, with 9 bases aligning to TRBD2. The CDR3 is made up of 21 amino acids. Trimming took 4 bases from V and 5 from J; bases not matched to a gene: 23. From germline, CDR1 is MGHRA and CDR2 YSYEKL. CDR3 DNA: TGCGCCAGCAGCCGATCTGTGTGGGCGGGAGGGCCACTTTTGTCGACCGGGGAGCTGTTTTTT. Translated: CASSRSVWAGGPLLSTGELFF.

Worth noting for this clone: Other nucleotide sequences in the sample specify the same CDR3. This chain joins TRBV28 and TRBJ2-6, with a possible D match to TRBD1 (7 bases). V lost 5 bases, J lost 4 bases, and 12 bases lay in between. This CDR3 spans 15 amino acids. Germline assignment: CDR1 MDHEN and CDR2 SYDVKM. CDR3 DNA sequence: TGTGCCAGCAGTCCAGGGGGGTCCGGGGCCAACGTCCTGACTTTC. Amino acids: CASSPGGSGANVLTF.

This sequence joins TRBV28 and TRBJ2-3; a weak D match, TRBD2 (6 bases). The V and J ends lost 1 base and 4 bases respectively, with 15 bases between them. Germline CDR1 reads MDHEN; CDR2 reads SYDVKM. The CDR3 is 16 amino acids. In DNA, the CDR3 is TGTGCCAGCAGTTTATCCTTGTCGGGAGCGGCAGATACGCAGTATTTT. It encodes CASSLSLSGAADTQYF.

About this clone: Other nucleotide sequences in the sample specify the same CDR3. The chain recombines TRBV28 with TRBJ1-2; D might be TRBD1 (5 bases). The CDR3 is 12 amino acids. Germline-derived CDR1 and CDR2 are MDHEN and SYDVKM. V shed 3 bases and J shed 5 bases, with 7 bases lying between them. The CDR3 nucleotides read TGTGCCAGCAGTTTTAGGGGATATGGCTACACCTTC. Protein product: CASSFRGYGYTF.

This chain connects TRBV7-8 to TRBJ2-2; possible D gene TRBD2, 6 bases. Germline loops: CDR1 SGHVS, CDR2 FQNEAQ. The V end was cut by 3 bases, the J end by 6 bases, with 23 bases between. The CDR3 is 18 amino acids. CDR3 nucleotide sequence: TGTGCCAGCAGCTTCCCCCCCGGGAGCTCAAGCGGAGCCGGGGAGCTGTTTTTT. Its translation: CASSFPPGSSSGAGELFF.

This chain connects TRBV28 to TRBJ1-4, with D uncertain. Germline V gene sequence: CDR1 MDHEN, CDR2 SYDVKM. V dropped 5 bases and J dropped 5 bases, with 12 bases sitting between them. The CDR3 runs to 14 residues. CDR3 amino acids: CASSGTSGNEKLFF. CDR3 coding DNA: TGTGCCAGCAGTGGTACATCGGGAAATGAAAAACTGTTTTTT. Using reference TRBV28 and TRBJ1-4 for the parts outside the CDR3, the full variable domain is DVKVTQSSRYLVKRTGEKVFLECVQDMDHENMFWYRQDPGLGLRLIYFSYDVKMKEKGDIPEGYSVSREKKERFSLILESASTNQTSMYLCASSGTSGNEKLFFGSGTQLSVL.